This is a list of T cell receptor beta chains from one sample in a study of T cell responses to AZD1222 COVID-19 vaccine. TCRdb's copy holds only in-frame clones and misses some; the assay was immunoSEQ multiplex PCR. The table has fewer than 150,000 clones, around 88% seen once; the top ten hold 5.5% to 7.5%. The sample in question was peripheral blood, obtained 28 days after the second AZD1222 dose. Source of these receptors: an adult who received the AZD1222 COVID-19 vaccine. The CDR3 runs from the conserved cysteine through the conserved F or W. A D gene is named only where the DNA matches it firmly. Some rows have no size entry. The others give once, few or many, or a class for an expanded clone.

TRBD1	TRBV7-3	.	TRBJ1-1	TGTGCCAGCAGAGTAGGGACAGGATGGACTGAAGCTTTCTTT	CASRVGTGWTEAFF
TRBD1	TRBV7-9	.	TRBJ2-6	TGTGCCAGCAGCCAGACAGGGCAGAGCTCTGGGGCCAACGTCCTGACTTTC	CASSQTGQSSGANVLTF
.	TRBV21-1	.	TRBJ2-7	TGTGCCAGCACCGCAAAGAGGACAGGGAGCTCCTACGAGCAGTACTTC	CASTAKRTGSSYEQYF
.	TRBV18	.	TRBJ2-1	TGTGCCAGCTCACCGGACCGGGGCGCCAATGAGCAGTTCTTC	CASSPDRGANEQFF
.	TRBV13	.	TRBJ1-2	TGTGCCAGCAGCTCCCTAGGACCTGCTAACTATGGCTACACCTTC	CASSSLGPANYGYTF
TRBD1	TRBV5-4	.	TRBJ2-5	TGTGCCAGCAGCTTGGGGGACAGGGGGCTGCGGGAGACCCAGTACTTC	CASSLGDRGLRETQYF
.	TRBV18	once	TRBJ2-3	TGTGCCAGCTCACCACCACTGACATCGGCAGATACGCAGTATTTT	CASSPPLTSADTQYF
.	TRBV11-1	.	TRBJ2-2	TGTGCCAGCAGCTCATCATACCACACCGGGGAGCTGTTTTTT	CASSSSYHTGELFF
.	TRBV28	.	TRBJ1-2	TGTGCCAGCAGTTTGGGCCGAGGCTACACCTTC	CASSLGRGYTF
.	TRBV6-4	.	TRBJ2-3	TGTGCCAGCAGTGAAGACCCAGGGCGAGGGACAGATACGCAGTATTTT	CASSEDPGRGTDTQYF
TRBD1	TRBV6-5	.	TRBJ1-6	TGTGCCACCTGGAGGGACAGGTATAATTCACCCCTCCACTTT	CATWRDRYNSPLHF
TRBD1	TRBV19	.	TRBJ1-3	TGTGCCAGTAGTAGCCTGGGACAGGGAAACACCATATATTTT	CASSSLGQGNTIYF
.	TRBV7-8	.	TRBJ2-4	TGTGCCAGCAGCTTAGCGGCCACCAACATTCAGTACTTC	CASSLAATNIQYF
.	TRBV27	few	TRBJ2-2	TGTGCCAGCAGTTTGAACAGGGACACCGGGGAGCTGTTTTTT	CASSLNRDTGELFF
TRBD1	TRBV4-3	.	TRBJ2-7	TGCGCCAGCAGCCAAGATCGGCACAGGGGCCTGGAGCAGTACTTC	CASSQDRHRGLEQYF
.	TRBV6-2/TRBV6-3	once	TRBJ2-7	TGTGCCAGCAGTTACATTGCAGGGACCTACGAGCAGTACTTC	CASSYIAGTYEQYF
.	TRBV3-1/TRBV3-2	.	TRBJ1-1	TGTGCCAGCAGCCATACCAGGGTGGCCACTGAAGCTTTCTTT	CASSHTRVATEAFF
.	TRBV19	.	TRBJ1-6	TGTGCCAGTAGCCGAGTGGCAGTCGAGAATTCACCCCTCCACTTT	CASSRVAVENSPLHF
.	TRBV6-6	.	TRBJ1-2	TGTGCCAGCGGGGCTACTAACTATGGCTACACCTTC	CASGATNYGYTF
.	TRBV5-5	.	TRBJ2-5	TGTGCCAGCAGCTTGGGGGCAACTCAAGAGACCCAGTACTTC	CASSLGATQETQYF